The 30 T cell receptor beta chains listed next were all sequenced from one sample in a study of blood T cell repertoires in COVID-19. The protocol was immunoSEQ multiplex PCR, while the TCRdb copy is restricted to in-frame clones and leaves out a portion. This sample has some 200,000 clones; 86% occur once, and the top ten carry over 2%. Sequencing used peripheral blood. The receptors originated from a woman in her forties or fifties with acute or convalescent COVID-19.

The V call is TRBV6-2 or TRBV6-3, the J call TRBJ2-3; 8 nucleotides align to TRBD2. The J segment lost 4 bases and the V segment lost 5 bases, leaving 8 bases of the junction unmatched. Germline CDR1 is MNHEY and CDR2 is SVGEGT. This CDR3 is built from 15 residues. CDR3 sequence (DNA): TGTGCCAGCAGTGCCCTCCGGGGGGGATCAGATACGCAGTATTTT. It codes for CASSALRGGSDTQYF.

The chain employs TRBV7-2 and TRBJ2-2; TRBD2 aligns across 8 bases. The CDR3 is 16 residues long. Trimming at V came to 4 bases and at J to 6 bases, leaving 10 bases not matched to a gene. Per germline, CDR1 SGHTA and CDR2 FQGNSA. In DNA form, the CDR3 reads TGTGCCAGCAGCTCGGGGGGGACTCTGGGAGCCGGGGAGCTGTTTTTT. Its protein product is CASSSGGTLGAGELFF.

The sample holds a few counts of this clone. This rearrangement joins TRBV25-1 to TRBJ1-3; 8 nucleotides match TRBD1. CDR3 size: 13 residues. V was pared by 9 bases and J by 2 bases, with 3 bases of the junction left unmatched. Germline values: CDR1 MGHDK, CDR2 SYGVNS. CDR3: CASMDRAGNTIYF. DNA of the CDR3: TGTGCCAGTATGGACAGGGCTGGAAACACCATATATTTT.

The rearrangement links TRBV19 to TRBJ2-7, with D hard to call. V was pared by 6 bases and J by 0 bases, with 9 bases between. Looked up from germline, CDR1 is LNHDA and CDR2 is SQIVND (reference sequence). The CDR3 is 13 residues long. The CDR3 loop reads CASRAGPSYEQYF. The CDR3 region has the DNA TGTGCCAGTAGGGCAGGCCCCTCCTACGAGCAGTACTTC.

The rearrangement links TRBV19 to TRBJ2-7; 8 positions match TRBD1. The CDR3 totals 14 residues. The V gene end was trimmed by 10 bases and the J gene end by 0 bases; junction bases not matched to a gene: 8. Looked up from germline, CDR1 is LNHDA and CDR2 is SQIVND (reference sequence). This CDR3 is CATRDRSGSYEQYF. The CDR3 DNA follows: TGTGCCACACGGGACAGGTCGGGCTCCTACGAGCAGTACTTC.

The chain links TRBV19 to TRBJ2-4; D possibly corresponds to TRBD1 (6 bases). The CDR3 is 16 amino acids. Germline CDR1 reads LNHDA; CDR2 reads SQIVND (reference sequence). V was pared by 3 bases and J by 6 bases, with 18 bases between. The CDR3 DNA is TGTGCCAGTAGTATCCGTCGGGACACGGAACCAAACATTCAGTACTTC. Translated, it gives CASSIRRDTEPNIQYF.

This sequence joins TRBV19 and TRBJ2-1; D might be TRBD2 (5 bases). CDR3 length equals 14 residues. From germline, CDR1 is LNHDA and CDR2 SQIVND (reference sequence). V was pared by 6 bases and J by 5 bases, with 14 bases between. Written as DNA, the CDR3 is TGTGCCAGTAGATTGGAGACTAAAAACAATGAGCAGTTCTTC. This translates into CASRLETKNNEQFF.

This clone has just one count. The chain uses TRBV7-2 and TRBJ1-6; 7 nucleotides line up with TRBD1. Germline loops: CDR1 SGHTA, CDR2 FQGNSA. Unmatched junction bases numbered 8, after V lost 5 bases and J lost 4 bases. The CDR3 runs 16 residues. This CDR3 is CASSPRDSPYNSPLHF. The CDR3 DNA follows: TGTGCCAGCAGCCCTCGGGACAGTCCGTATAATTCACCCCTCCACTTT.

The chain carries TRBV4-1 and TRBJ2-3, with TRBD1 matching 7 bases. The V segment lost 4 bases and the J segment 0 bases; nucleotides outside the gene matches: 4. The CDR3 is 15 amino acids. Germline V gene sequence: CDR1 MGHRA, CDR2 YSYEKL. The CDR3 region has the DNA TGCGCCAGCAGCCCCCGGGACAGTAGCACAGATACGCAGTATTTT. This encodes CASSPRDSSTDTQYF.

This sequence joins TRBV5-6 and TRBJ2-1; TRBD1 is a possible D gene (6 bases). V lost 0 bases, J lost 9 bases, and 10 bases lay in between. This CDR3 has 13 amino acids. CDR1 and CDR2 from the germline V gene are SGHDT and YYEEEE. The CDR3 DNA sequence: TGTGCCAGCAGCTTGGAGGGGGTTGGTGAGCAGTTCTTC. Translated, it gives CASSLEGVGEQFF.

The J gene is TRBJ2-1, the V gene TRBV18; 10 bases line up with TRBD1. J lost 0 bases, V lost 1 base, and 9 bases had no gene match. CDR1 is KGHSH, CDR2 LQKENI, per germline. This CDR3 region has 19 residues. The CDR3 coding sequence is TGTGCCAGCTCACCACTGACAGGGGGCCCGAAAAACTCCTACAATGAGCAGTTCTTC. It codes for CASSPLTGGPKNSYNEQFF.

The chain joins TRBV7-2 to TRBJ2-1, with D possibly being TRBD2 (6 bases). Germline V gives CDR1 SGHTA, CDR2 FQGNSA. The CDR3 extends over 17 amino acids. V lost 4 bases, J lost 0 bases, and 16 bases lay in between. Written as DNA, the CDR3 is TGTGCCAGCAGCTCCCTGGGGGGACCGAGCTCCTACAATGAGCAGTTCTTC. This gives the protein CASSSLGGPSSYNEQFF.

V is TRBV3-1 (or the pseudogene TRBV3-2) and J is TRBJ2-3; D remains ambiguous. This CDR3 comprises 14 residues. CDR1 and CDR2 (germline): LGHDT, YNNKEL (reference sequence). V shed 2 bases and J shed 5 bases, with 11 bases lying between them. The CDR3 loop reads CASSQLGSGDTQYF. CDR3 coding DNA: TGTGCCAGCAGCCAACTCGGCTCGGGAGATACGCAGTATTTT.

The chain links TRBV2 to TRBJ1-1, with 8 nucleotides matching TRBD1. There are 14 residues in the CDR3. In germline, CDR1 is SNHLY, CDR2 FYNNEI. The V gene end was trimmed by 6 bases and the J gene end by 4 bases; junction bases not matched to a gene: 7. The CDR3 here is CASRSYRGSTEAFF. The CDR3 bases are TGTGCCAGCAGATCCTACAGGGGGAGCACTGAAGCTTTCTTT. The variable domain in full, completed from reference TRBV2 and TRBJ1-1, reads EPEVTQTPSHQVTQMGQEVILRCVPISNHLYFYWYRQILGQKVEFLVSFYNNEISEKSEIFDDQFSVERPDGSNFTLKIRSTKLEDSAMYFCASRSYRGSTEAFFGQGTRLTVV.

This sequence joins TRBV5-1 and TRBJ2-5; 14 nucleotides agree with TRBD2. The CDR3 runs to 16 residues. Germline V gives CDR1 SGHRS, CDR2 YFSETQ. The ends lost 3 bases at V and 7 bases at J; junction bases unmatched: 8. CDR3 residues: CASSSGLAGVTATQYF. The CDR3 nucleotides read TGCGCCAGCAGCTCGGGACTAGCGGGGGTCACGGCGACCCAGTACTTC.

The V and J genes are TRBV30 and TRBJ1-5, with D tentatively TRBD1 (6 bases). Germline-derived CDR1 and CDR2 are GTSNPN and SVGIG (reference sequence). The germline V and J ends were trimmed by 0 bases and 2 bases, with 11 bases remaining between them. The CDR3 loop spans 15 amino acids. CDR3 in DNA: TGTGCCTGGAGTGTTGGGGGCGGAGGCAATCAGCCCCAGCATTTT. Translating gives CAWSVGGGGNQPQHF.

The CDR3 spells CSAWDRGKYNEQFF. Written as DNA, the CDR3 is TGCAGCGCTTGGGACAGGGGGAAATACAATGAGCAGTTCTTC. V is TRBV29-1 and J is TRBJ2-1; 11 nucleotides agree with TRBD1. The CDR3 is 14 amino acids. Germline V gene data show CDR1 as SQVTM and CDR2 as ANQGSEA. V lost 7 bases to trimming and J lost 4 bases; unmatched junction nucleotides: 6.

The J gene is TRBJ2-1, the V gene TRBV9; D is perhaps TRBD2 (6 bases). CDR1 is SGDLS, CDR2 YYNGEE, per germline. V gave up 0 bases and J gave up 7 bases, with 14 bases separating them. The CDR3 has 15 amino acids. The chain's CDR3 is CASSVGGGSRNEQFF. Written as DNA, the CDR3 is TGTGCCAGCAGCGTAGGTGGAGGGAGCAGGAATGAGCAGTTCTTC.

The rearrangement links TRBV7-2 to TRBJ2-1; 11 positions match TRBD2. Germline values: CDR1 SGHTA, CDR2 FQGNSA. The CDR3 runs 16 residues. V was clipped by 7 bases and J by 4 bases; unmatched bases: 9. Written as DNA, the CDR3 is TGTGCCAGCACCAAAACCGGGACTAGCGGTTACAATGAGCAGTTCTTC. It yields the protein CASTKTGTSGYNEQFF.

In this sample, this clone turned up once. The chain carries TRBV29-1 and TRBJ2-2; D not certain. Trimming pared 7 bases from V and 7 bases from J, leaving 19 bases between. Germline assignment: CDR1 SQVTM and CDR2 ANQGSEA. This CDR3 has 14 residues. CDR3 in DNA: TGCAGCGCGGTACCGGGTCTACCCCACGGGGAGCTGTTTTTT. It is translated as CSAVPGLPHGELFF.

The V and J genes are TRBV5-1 and TRBJ2-7, with 7 nucleotides matching TRBD1. Germline lookup yields CDR1 SGHRS and CDR2 YFSETQ. This CDR3 has 14 residues. The ends lost 4 bases at V and 0 bases at J; junction bases unmatched: 4. The CDR3 protein is CASSPDRSSYEQYF. In nucleotides, the CDR3 is TGCGCCAGCAGCCCGGACAGGAGCTCCTACGAGCAGTACTTC.

As concerns this clone: Other DNA sequences from this sample encode an identical CDR3 as well. The rearrangement joins TRBV5-1 to TRBJ1-5, with D possibly being TRBD1 (5 bases). The length of the CDR3 is 14 residues. CDR1 SGHRS and CDR2 YFSETQ come from the germline V gene. V was cut by 0 bases and J by 4 bases, with 8 bases left in between. CDR3 region: CASSLGGLNQPQHF. In DNA, the CDR3 is TGCGCCAGCAGCTTGGGGGGCCTTAATCAGCCCCAGCATTTT.

J is TRBJ1-2 and V is TRBV4-3; D may be TRBD1 (5 bases). Germline CDR1 LGHNA, CDR2 YSLEER. This CDR3 spans 14 amino acids. Trimming removed 0 bases from V and 7 bases from J, with 12 bases in between. DNA for the CDR3: TGCGCCAGCAGCCAAGACAGGGCAGCAGGTGGCTACACCTTC. Encoded protein: CASSQDRAAGGYTF.

V gene TRBV7-9 combines with J gene TRBJ1-1; 10 nucleotides match TRBD1. The trim removed 5 bases at V and 3 bases at J, leaving 6 bases unmatched. CDR1 SEHNR and CDR2 FQNEAQ come from the germline V gene (reference sequence). The CDR3 contains 15 residues. The DNA of the CDR3 is TGTGCCAGCAGCCTCGGACAGGGGGAAGACACTGAAGCTTTCTTT. It encodes CASSLGQGEDTEAFF.

V is TRBV3-1 (or the pseudogene TRBV3-2) and J is TRBJ2-7; the match to TRBD2 covers 7 bases. Germline loops: CDR1 LGHDT, CDR2 YNNKEL (reference sequence). The CDR3 totals 14 residues. The ends lost 1 base at V and 6 bases at J; junction bases unmatched: 6. The CDR3 DNA reads as TGTGCCAGCAGCCAAGGTCCAGCGGGGAGCGAGCAGTACTTC. It codes for CASSQGPAGSEQYF.

The chain links TRBV7-2 to TRBJ1-1, with a weak D call TRBD1 (5 bases). In germline, CDR1 is SGHTA, CDR2 FQGNSA. This CDR3 is 14 amino acids long. Trimming cost V 4 bases and J 5 bases, with 14 bases left between them. The CDR3 protein is CASSSHQGGTEAFF. CDR3 coding DNA: TGTGCCAGCAGCTCTCATCAGGGTGGGACTGAAGCTTTCTTT.

The rearrangement joins TRBV7-2 to TRBJ2-5, with D possibly matching TRBD2 (6 bases). The CDR3 consists of 14 residues. Trimming removed 1 base at V and 7 bases at J, with 13 bases between. Germline assignment: CDR1 SGHTA and CDR2 FQGNSA. DNA of the CDR3: TGTGCCAGCAGCTTAGAATCTAGGGGAGGGACCCAGTACTTC. Its translation: CASSLESRGGTQYF. Drawing the rest from reference TRBV7-2 and TRBJ2-5, the complete variable domain is GAGVSQSPSNKVTEKGKDVELRCDPISGHTALYWYRQSLGQGLEFLIYFQGNSAPDKSGLPSDRFSAERTGGSVSTLTIQRTQQEDSAVYLCASSLESRGGTQYFGPGTRLLVL.

The rearrangement uses TRBV5-1 and TRBJ2-3, with D perhaps TRBD2 (6 bases). V shed 4 bases and J shed 1 base, with 13 bases lying between them. Germline V CDR1 and CDR2: SGHRS, YFSETQ. CDR3 length equals 15 residues. The CDR3 is CASSPGVLGTDTQYF. DNA of the CDR3: TGCGCCAGCAGCCCGGGGGTCCTGGGCACAGATACGCAGTATTTT. The full variable domain, in which reference TRBV5-1 and TRBJ2-3 provide the parts outside the CDR3, is KAGVTQTPRYLIKTRGQQVTLSCSPISGHRSVSWYQQTPGQGLQFLFEYFSETQRNKGNFPGRFSGRQFSNSRSEMNVSTLELGDSALYLCASSPGVLGTDTQYFGPGTRLTVL.

The V and J genes are TRBV2 and TRBJ1-5, with a possible D match to TRBD1 (6 bases). CDR1 is SNHLY and CDR2 is FYNNEI in the germline V gene. V was shortened by 4 bases and J by 3 bases, with 10 bases between the two germline ends. CDR3 size: 14 residues. The CDR3 nucleotides read TGTGCCAGCAGTGTCGGACAGATCAATCAGCCCCAGCATTTT. It is translated as CASSVGQINQPQHF.

V is TRBV27 and J is TRBJ2-1, with 7 bases identical to TRBD2. The J segment lost 5 bases and the V segment lost 6 bases, leaving 10 bases of the junction unmatched. The CDR3 totals 15 residues. CDR1 and CDR2 from the germline V gene are MNHEY and SMNVEV (reference sequence). CDR3: CASSLLGEGNNEQFF. CDR3 DNA sequence: TGTGCCAGCAGCCTTTTGGGGGAGGGTAACAATGAGCAGTTCTTC.